This TCR beta chain was captured by sequencing in a study of tumor-infiltrating lymphocytes in oesophageal squamous cell carcinoma. The germline CDR1 and CDR2 sequences are SGHKS and YYEKEE (reference sequence). This CDR3 contains 15 residues. The V and J ends lost 2 bases and 3 bases, in that order; junction bases with no gene match: 7. This clonotype was counted at least ten times. MiXCR, applied by TCRdb to the PCR reads, yields one record per CDR3 protein. Of roughly 20,000 distinct CDR3 sequences in the sample, approximately 50% are singletons; the top ten hold 23%. This clonotype originated in a male donor with esophageal squamous cell carcinoma. The material sequenced was esophageal tumor tissue. The chain combines TRBV5-5 with TRBJ2-7; 8 positions agree with TRBD1. CDR3 protein: CASSFSQGAFYEQYF. The CDR3 region has the DNA TGTGCCAGCAGCTTCTCCCAGGGGGCTTTCTACGAGCAGTACTTC. The full variable domain, rest sourced from reference TRBV5-5 and TRBJ2-7, is DAGVTQSPTHLIKTRGQQVTLRCSPISGHKSVSWYQQVLGQGPQFIFQYYEKEERGRGNFPDRFSARQFPNYSSELNVNALLLGDSALYLCASSFSQGAFYEQYFGPGTRLTVT.